What follows are 29 T cell receptor beta chains derived from one specimen sequenced in a study of neurological immune-mediated disorders. Using its own MiXCR run on the 5' RACE reads, TCRdb lists one record per CDR3 protein. The sample shows 15,000 to 20,000 distinct CDR3 sequences, 13% to 15% of them seen only once. What was sequenced was CD4+ T cells from blood. The receptors here all came from a woman aged 55-75 years with HTLV-1-associated myelopathy (HAM/TSP).

This clonotype was recorded many times. V usage is TRBV12-3 or TRBV12-4 and J usage is TRBJ1-6, with 7 bases lining up with TRBD1. This CDR3 is 14 amino acids long. V was pared by 4 bases and J by 5 bases, with 2 bases of the junction left unmatched. This chain's CDR3 is CASSYGQDNSPLHF. As DNA, the CDR3 is TGTGCCAGCAGTTATGGACAGGATAATTCACCCCTCCACTTT.

Many counts were recorded for this clonotype. V is TRBV20-1 and J is TRBJ2-1, with 11 bases matching TRBD2. From germline, CDR1 is DFQATT and CDR2 SNEGSKA (reference sequence). The CDR3 loop spans 15 amino acids. J gave up 5 bases and V 3 bases, and 6 bases lay outside the gene matches. DNA of the CDR3: TGCAGTGCTAGCTCGGGGACTAGCGGTAACAATGAGCAGTTCTTC. It encodes CSASSGTSGNNEQFF.

Of note for this clonotype: At one boundary the junction diverges from the germline segment, which might be a read error. The chain recombines TRBV5-1 with TRBJ2-5; 12 bases are shared with TRBD2. Per germline, CDR1 SGHRS and CDR2 YFSETQ. The CDR3 is 15 amino acids. CDR3 bases: TGCGCCAGCAACTTGGCTAGCGGGAGGGCCGAGACCCAGTACTTC. It translates to CASNLASGRAETQYF.

This clonotype has at least ten counts. V gene TRBV20-1 combines with J gene TRBJ2-4, with 9 positions matching TRBD1. The CDR3 has 15 amino acids. Germline V gene data show CDR1 as DFQATT and CDR2 as SNEGSKA (reference sequence). V lost 2 bases and J lost 2; bases outside the gene matches: 4. The CDR3 here is CSARRTGDPKNIQYF. The CDR3 coding sequence is TGCAGTGCTAGACGGACAGGGGATCCCAAAAACATTCAGTACTTC.

In this sample, this clonotype turned up many times. This chain uses TRBV7-2 with TRBJ1-1, with no clear D. The CDR3 runs to 15 residues. CDR1 and CDR2 from the germline V gene are SGHTA and FQGNSA. Trimming cost V 7 bases and J 1 base, with 16 bases left between them. CDR3 nucleotide sequence: TGTGCCAGCACCTCCCCGCCCCCGAGGAACACTGAAGCTTTCTTT. Encoded protein: CASTSPPPRNTEAFF.

This clonotype has ten or more counts. This chain uses TRBV6-1 with TRBJ2-7; 9 nucleotides agree with TRBD1. The length of the CDR3 is 14 residues. Germline V gene data show CDR1 as MNHNS and CDR2 as SASEGT. V gave up 0 bases and J gave up 9 bases; unmatched junction bases: 6. CDR3 in amino acids: CASSEATGGAGQYF. The CDR3 DNA sequence: TGTGCCAGCAGTGAAGCCACAGGGGGCGCTGGGCAGTACTTC.

Many counts were recorded for this clonotype. The chain uses TRBV2 and TRBJ1-5; D is unclear. This CDR3 has 13 residues. Germline CDR1 and CDR2: SNHLY and FYNNEI. Trimming took 7 bases from V and 0 from J, leaving 7 bases between them. CDR3 amino acids: CASMADSNQPQHF. CDR3 DNA: TGTGCCAGCATGGCCGATAGCAATCAGCCCCAGCATTTT. The whole variable domain, filled in from reference TRBV2 and TRBJ1-5, reads EPEVTQTPSHQVTQMGQEVILRCVPISNHLYFYWYRQILGQKVEFLVSFYNNEISEKSEIFDDQFSVERPDGSNFTLKIRSTKLEDSAMYFCASMADSNQPQHFGDGTRLSIL.

This clonotype occurred many times. This chain connects TRBV4-2 to TRBJ1-2; tentative D call: TRBD1 (5 bases). This CDR3 has 15 amino acids. CDR1 LGHNA and CDR2 YNFKEQ come from the germline V gene. Deletions cut 0 bases from V and 3 bases from J, with 11 bases between. The CDR3, as DNA: TGTGCCAGCAGCCAAGACATGGGGGGGGACTATGGCTACACCTTC. Its protein is CASSQDMGGDYGYTF.

This clonotype came up a few times. One end of the junction varies from germline; a read error may be responsible. The V gene is TRBV20-1, the J gene TRBJ1-1; the D is unclear. Per germline, CDR1 DFQATT and CDR2 SNEGSKA (reference sequence). The CDR3 runs 12 residues. CDR3 sequence reads: CSAGDLATEAFF. CDR3 DNA: TGCAGTGCTGGAGACCTAGCCACTGAAGCTTTCTTT.

By sample share, this clonotype is medium-sized. CDR3 DNA sequence: TGTGCCAGCAGCCCGACCCGGGGAGCTGGGGAGCTGTTTTTT. Protein: CASSPTRGAGELFF. The chain uses TRBV7-7 and TRBJ2-2; weak D call: TRBD2 (5 bases). CDR3 length equals 14 residues. Per the germline V gene, CDR1 is SSHAT and CDR2 is FNYEAQ (reference sequence). The V and J ends lost 5 bases and 8 bases respectively, with 15 bases between them. Supplemented by reference TRBV7-7 and TRBJ2-2, the full variable domain reads GAGVSQSPRYKVTKRGQDVTLRCDPISSHATLYWYQQALGQGPEFLTYFNYEAQPDKSGLPSDRFSAERPEGSISTLTIQRTEQRDSAMYRCASSPTRGAGELFFGEGSRLTVL.

This clonotype was recorded many times. The V and J genes are TRBV4-3 and TRBJ2-3; D possibly uses TRBD1 or TRBD2 (6 bases each). There are 16 residues in the CDR3. From germline, CDR1 is LGHNA and CDR2 YSLEER. V was shortened by 1 base and J by 4 bases, with 15 bases between the two germline ends. The CDR3 here is CASSQVSSRGADTQYF. The DNA of the CDR3 is TGCGCCAGCAGCCAAGTTTCCTCTAGGGGGGCAGATACGCAGTATTTT.

This clonotype has at least ten counts. This chain connects TRBV5-1 to TRBJ2-1, with TRBD2 matching over 12 bases. The CDR3 length is 15 residues. CDR1 SGHRS and CDR2 YFSETQ come from the germline V gene. The V and J ends lost 0 bases and 8 bases, in that order; junction bases with no gene match: 3. The DNA of the CDR3 is TGCGCCAGCAGCTTGGGACTAGCGGGAGTCGATGAGCAGTTCTTC. Amino acid sequence: CASSLGLAGVDEQFF.

At least ten counts were recorded for this clonotype. This chain uses TRBV2 with TRBJ2-7; D is possibly TRBD1 or TRBD2 (6 bases each). CDR1 SNHLY and CDR2 FYNNEI come from the germline V gene. The V gene lost 6 bases and the J gene lost 5 bases, with 14 bases spanning the gap. The CDR3 runs 13 residues. The CDR3 coding sequence is TGTGCCAGCAGGTCACAGGGAGGTCACGAGCAGTACTTC. It yields the protein CASRSQGGHEQYF. Together with reference TRBV2 and TRBJ2-7, the CDR3 gives the full variable domain: EPEVTQTPSHQVTQMGQEVILRCVPISNHLYFYWYRQILGQKVEFLVSFYNNEISEKSEIFDDQFSVERPDGSNFTLKIRSTKLEDSAMYFCASRSQGGHEQYFGPGTRLTVT.

The gene calls are TRBV5-1 and TRBJ2-1; 7 bases line up with TRBD2. The CDR3 has 15 amino acids. Germline V gene lookup returns CDR1 SGHRS and CDR2 YFSETQ. The V gene end was trimmed by 0 bases and the J gene end by 2 bases; junction bases not matched to a gene: 2. CDR3 loop: CASSLGGTTYNEQFF. The CDR3 region has the DNA TGCGCCAGCAGCTTGGGCGGGACTACCTACAATGAGCAGTTCTTC.

Ten or more counts support this clonotype. V usage is TRBV7-8 and J usage is TRBJ2-7; 9 bases are shared with TRBD1. With 5 bases clipped from V and 4 bases from J, the junction kept 3 bases outside the gene matches. CDR3 length: 13 amino acids. The germline V gene has CDR1 SGHVS and CDR2 FQNEAQ. The CDR3 here is CASSEDRGYEQYF. As DNA, the CDR3 is TGTGCCAGCAGCGAGGACAGGGGATACGAGCAGTACTTC.

J is TRBJ2-6 and V is TRBV9; the D is unclear. Germline V gene lookup returns CDR1 SGDLS and CDR2 YYNGEE. The CDR3 runs 19 residues. The V and J ends lost 3 bases and 0 bases respectively, with 19 bases between them. The DNA of the CDR3 is TGTGCCAGCAGCGCCCTCGCGGAATACCGCCTCTCTGGGGCCAACGTCCTGACTTTC. Amino acid sequence: CASSALAEYRLSGANVLTF.

This clonotype was recorded at least ten times. This chain joins TRBV19 and TRBJ2-2; D is ambiguous. Germline CDR1 is LNHDA and CDR2 is SQIVND (reference sequence). V was shortened by 7 bases and J by 2 bases, with 2 bases between the two germline ends. The CDR3 has 11 amino acids. In DNA form, the CDR3 reads TGTGCCAGTAAAAACACCGGGGAGCTGTTTTTT. It specifies CASKNTGELFF.

This clonotype is categorized as large. The J gene is TRBJ2-7, the V gene TRBV29-1; 7 positions match TRBD2. With V trimmed by 5 bases and J by 5 bases, 12 bases remained unmatched. Germline CDR1 and CDR2: SQVTM and ANQGSEA. The CDR3 runs to 14 residues. CDR3: CSVRLGREGNEQYF. The CDR3 DNA reads as TGCAGCGTTCGTTTGGGCAGGGAGGGGAACGAGCAGTACTTC.

Many counts were recorded for this clonotype. This sequence joins TRBV12-5 and TRBJ1-1, with no clear D. Germline V gene sequence: CDR1 LGHNT, CDR2 FRNRAP. V was shortened by 2 bases and J by 7 bases, with 2 bases between the two germline ends. The CDR3 is made up of 10 amino acids. The CDR3 loop is CASGLIEAFF. CDR3 bases: TGTGCTAGTGGTTTGATTGAAGCTTTCTTT.

This clonotype was picked up many times. The gene calls are TRBV20-1 and TRBJ2-5; TRBD2 aligns across 8 bases. In germline, CDR1 is DFQATT, CDR2 SNEGSKA (reference sequence). V lost 3 bases and J lost 5; bases outside the gene matches: 11. The CDR3 runs to 15 residues. DNA for the CDR3: TGCAGTGCTAGCCGAGCGGGAGCCATTGGGGAGACCCAGTACTTC. Its translation: CSASRAGAIGETQYF.

This clonotype was counted between two and nine times. The chain links TRBV11-3 to TRBJ2-1; D ambiguous. The V gene's germline CDR1 is SGHNT and CDR2 YENEEA. Trimming took 5 bases from V and 0 from J, leaving 11 bases between them. The CDR3 is 15 residues long. The CDR3 sequence: CASSPLRSSYNEQFF. In DNA form, the CDR3 reads TGTGCCAGCAGCCCTCTAAGAAGCTCCTACAATGAGCAGTTCTTC.

This clonotype was observed at least ten times. The chain recombines TRBV15 with TRBJ1-3; D is ambiguous. V lost 3 bases to trimming and J lost 1 base, with 7 bases between them. This CDR3 contains 14 residues. Germline lookup yields CDR1 LNHNV and CDR2 YYDKDF (reference sequence). The CDR3 sequence: CATSSWKSGNTIYF. The CDR3 coding sequence is TGTGCCACCAGCAGCTGGAAATCTGGAAACACCATATATTTT.

The table lists this clonotype with many counts. This chain joins TRBV7-2 and TRBJ2-1; D not certain. This CDR3 spans 14 amino acids. In germline, CDR1 is SGHTA, CDR2 FQGNSA. V lost 2 bases and J 4 bases, leaving 9 bases between the germline ends. CDR3 bases: TGTGCCAGCAGCTTAAGTTGGATGTACAATGAGCAGTTCTTC. It specifies CASSLSWMYNEQFF. The full variable domain, completed using reference TRBV7-2 and TRBJ2-1, is GAGVSQSPSNKVTEKGKDVELRCDPISGHTALYWYRQSLGQGLEFLIYFQGNSAPDKSGLPSDRFSAERTGGSVSTLTIQRTQQEDSAVYLCASSLSWMYNEQFFGPGTRLTVL.

This clonotype counts as medium-sized. The chain carries TRBV5-1 and TRBJ1-3; 7 bases align to TRBD1. This CDR3 has 15 residues. V lost 3 bases and J lost 0; bases outside the gene matches: 3. Germline lookup yields CDR1 SGHRS and CDR2 YFSETQ. The CDR3 reads CASSWGQRSGNTIYF. The CDR3 coding sequence is TGCGCCAGCAGCTGGGGACAGCGCTCTGGAAACACCATATATTTT. Full variable domain (rest looked up from reference TRBV5-1 and TRBJ1-3): KAGVTQTPRYLIKTRGQQVTLSCSPISGHRSVSWYQQTPGQGLQFLFEYFSETQRNKGNFPGRFSGRQFSNSRSEMNVSTLELGDSALYLCASSWGQRSGNTIYFGEGSWLTVV.

As concerns this clonotype: The DNA is omitted, as the CDR3 cannot be located on it reliably, and the CDR3 follows TCRdb's listing. This chain uses TRBV11-2 with TRBJ2-3; TRBD2, the D gene given by the table, was not confirmed from the DNA. Inclusive of both ends, the CDR3 amounts to 21 amino acids. Germline CDR1 reads SGHAT; CDR2 reads FQNNGV. This CDR3 reads CASSFYICSASKLLFTDTQYF.

This clonotype has a count of ten or more. V gene TRBV24-1 combines with J gene TRBJ1-2, with 10 bases fitting TRBD1. The V segment lost 2 bases and the J segment 8 bases; nucleotides outside the gene matches: 7. Per the germline V gene, CDR1 is KGHDR and CDR2 is SFDVKD. The CDR3 covers 15 residues. CDR3 in DNA: TGTGCCACCAGTGATTCAACGGGACAGGGGAGGGGCTACACCTTC. This sequence encodes CATSDSTGQGRGYTF.

This clonotype came up many times. The rearrangement links TRBV29-1 to TRBJ1-5; no firm D call. Germline lookup yields CDR1 SQVTM and CDR2 ANQGSEA. With 4 bases removed from V and 3 bases from J, the gap between germline ends came to 13 bases. There are 14 residues in the CDR3. This CDR3 is CSVATGNDNQPQHF. CDR3 DNA sequence: TGCAGCGTTGCGACGGGGAATGACAATCAGCCCCAGCATTTT. The complete variable domain, with remaining parts taken from reference TRBV29-1 and TRBJ1-5, reads SAVISQKPSRDICQRGTSLTIQCQVDSQVTMMFWYRQQPGQSLTLIATANQGSEATYESGFVIDKFPISRPNLTFSTLTVSNMSPEDSSIYLCSVATGNDNQPQHFGDGTRLSIL.

In this sample, this clonotype turned up many times. V gene TRBV20-1 combines with J gene TRBJ2-7; D could derive from TRBD1 or TRBD2 (5 bases each). CDR3 length equals 13 residues. Looked up from germline, CDR1 is DFQATT and CDR2 is SNEGSKA (reference sequence). Between the trimmed V and J ends, which lost 2 bases and 7 bases, there was a span of 15 bases. The CDR3 region has the DNA TGCAGTGCTAGATCCGGGACCTTCGGGGAGCAGTACTTC. Residues: CSARSGTFGEQYF.

Ten or more counts support this clonotype. The CDR3 DNA reads as TGTGCCAGCAGCTTCGGGGGGCGTGATGGTGAGCAGTTCTTC. Protein sequence: CASSFGGRDGEQFF. J is TRBJ2-1 and V is TRBV7-7; D might be TRBD2 (7 bases). This CDR3 contains 14 residues. Trimming took off 3 bases at V and 9 bases at J, with 15 bases between the two ends. Germline CDR1 SSHAT, CDR2 FNYEAQ (reference sequence).